This T cell receptor beta chain is from a study of blood T cell repertoires in COVID-19. In the study overall: COVID-19 samples from acute and convalescent phases originated in the United States, Italy and Spain. T cells, B-cell-depleted T cells, or PBMCs provided the cDNA or gDNA that served as material.

In the source study's methods: Counts of nucleated cells, estimated from reference gene primer amplification, were obtained. The method was immunoSEQ multiplex PCR; TCRdb's version includes in-frame clones alone and lacks a portion of them. The DNA was the basis for D and trimming; V, J and clone size are from that table. Altogether 100,000 to 150,000 clones are present, about 79% being singletons, with the ten largest covering 3.5% to 5.5%. The length of the CDR3 is 15 residues. Germline CDR1 is SEHNR and CDR2 is FQNEAQ (reference sequence). V lost 4 bases, J lost 2 bases, and 5 bases stayed unmatched.

This sequence originates from a woman between 65 and 79 years old with acute or convalescent COVID-19. The sequencing sample was made of peripheral blood. This chain joins TRBV7-9 and TRBJ1-3, with 7 nucleotides matching TRBD1. CDR3 region: CASSSTGITGNTIYF. CDR3 coding DNA: TGTGCCAGCAGCTCGACAGGGATTACTGGAAACACCATATATTTT.